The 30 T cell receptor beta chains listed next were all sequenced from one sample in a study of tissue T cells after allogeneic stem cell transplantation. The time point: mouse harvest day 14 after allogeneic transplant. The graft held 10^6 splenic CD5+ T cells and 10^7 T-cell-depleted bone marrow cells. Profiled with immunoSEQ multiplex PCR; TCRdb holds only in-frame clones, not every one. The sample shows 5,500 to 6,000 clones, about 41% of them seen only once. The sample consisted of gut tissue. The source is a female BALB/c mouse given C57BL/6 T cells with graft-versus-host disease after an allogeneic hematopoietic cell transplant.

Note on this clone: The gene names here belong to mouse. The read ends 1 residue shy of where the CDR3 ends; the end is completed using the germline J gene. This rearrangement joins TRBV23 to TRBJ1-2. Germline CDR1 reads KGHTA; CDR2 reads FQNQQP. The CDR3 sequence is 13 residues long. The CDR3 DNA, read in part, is TGCTCCAGCAGTCAACCACGGGCCTCCGACTACACC. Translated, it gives CSSSQPRASDYT. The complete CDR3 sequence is CSSSQPRASDYTF.

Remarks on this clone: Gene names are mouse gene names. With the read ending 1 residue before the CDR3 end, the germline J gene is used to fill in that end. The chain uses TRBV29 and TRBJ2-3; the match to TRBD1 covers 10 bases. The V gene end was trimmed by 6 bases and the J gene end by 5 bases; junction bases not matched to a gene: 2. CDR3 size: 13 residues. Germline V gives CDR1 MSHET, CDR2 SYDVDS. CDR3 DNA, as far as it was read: TGTGCTAGCAGGAGGGACAGGGGAGAAACGCTGTAT. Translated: CASRRDRGETLY. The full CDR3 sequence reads CASRRDRGETLYF. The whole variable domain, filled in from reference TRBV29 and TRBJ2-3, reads DMKVTQMPRYLIKRMGENVLLECGQDMSHETMYWYRQDPGLGLQLIYISYDVDSNSEGDIPKGYRVSRKKREHFSLILDSAKTNQTSVYFCASRRDRGETLYFGSGTRLTVL.

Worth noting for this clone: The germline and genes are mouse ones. The CDR3 reads CASSLDWGFSAETLYF. The CDR3 bases that were read are TGTGCCAGCAGTTTAGACTGGGGGTTTAGTGCAGAAACGCTGTAT. The chain couples TRBV15 to TRBJ2-3; 8 bases are shared with TRBD2. The read ends 1 residue early relative to the CDR3; the germline J gene fills the gap. Germline V gives CDR1 SGHND, CDR2 FRSKSL. The junction had 3 bases not matched to a gene; V was cut back by 1 base and J by 0 bases. The CDR3 spans 16 residues.

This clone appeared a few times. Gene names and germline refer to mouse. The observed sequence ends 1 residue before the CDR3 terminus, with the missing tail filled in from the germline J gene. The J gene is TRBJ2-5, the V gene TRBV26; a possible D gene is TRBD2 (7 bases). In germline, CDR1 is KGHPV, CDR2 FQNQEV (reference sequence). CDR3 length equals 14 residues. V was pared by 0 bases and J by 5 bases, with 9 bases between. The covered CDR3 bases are TGTGCCAGCAGTCTGTCCGGGGGGCGAGACACCCAGTAC. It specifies CASSLSGGRDTQY. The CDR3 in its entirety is CASSLSGGRDTQYF.

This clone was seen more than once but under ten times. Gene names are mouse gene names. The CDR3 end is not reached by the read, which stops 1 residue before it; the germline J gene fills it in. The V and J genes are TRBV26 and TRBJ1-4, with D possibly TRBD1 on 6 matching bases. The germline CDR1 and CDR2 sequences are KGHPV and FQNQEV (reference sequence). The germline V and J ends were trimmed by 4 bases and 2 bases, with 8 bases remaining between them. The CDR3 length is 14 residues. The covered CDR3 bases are TGTGCCAGCAGTCCGGGACACTCCAACGAAAGATTATTT. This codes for CASSPGHSNERLF. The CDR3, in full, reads CASSPGHSNERLFF.

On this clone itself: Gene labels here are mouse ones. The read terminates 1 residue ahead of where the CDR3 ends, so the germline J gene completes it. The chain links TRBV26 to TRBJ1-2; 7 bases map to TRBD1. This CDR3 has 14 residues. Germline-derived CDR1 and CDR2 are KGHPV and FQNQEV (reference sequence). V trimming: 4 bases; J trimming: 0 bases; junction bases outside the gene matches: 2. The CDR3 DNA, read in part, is TGTGCCAGCAGTCGGGACAGCTCAAACTCCGACTACACC. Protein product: CASSRDSSNSDYT. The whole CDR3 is CASSRDSSNSDYTF. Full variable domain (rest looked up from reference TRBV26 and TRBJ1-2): NSKVIQTPRYLVKGQGQKAKMRCIPEKGHPVVFWYQQNKNNEFKFLINFQNQEVLQQIDMTEKRFSAECPSNSPCSLEIQSSEAGDSALYLCASSRDSSNSDYTFGSGTRLLVI.

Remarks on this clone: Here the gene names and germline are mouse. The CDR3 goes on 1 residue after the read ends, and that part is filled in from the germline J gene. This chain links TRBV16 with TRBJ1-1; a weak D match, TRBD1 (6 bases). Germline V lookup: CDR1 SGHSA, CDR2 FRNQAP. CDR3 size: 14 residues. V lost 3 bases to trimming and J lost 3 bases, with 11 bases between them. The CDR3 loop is CASSLGGADTEVFF. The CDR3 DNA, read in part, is TGTGCAAGCAGCTTGGGGGGCGCGGACACAGAAGTCTTC.

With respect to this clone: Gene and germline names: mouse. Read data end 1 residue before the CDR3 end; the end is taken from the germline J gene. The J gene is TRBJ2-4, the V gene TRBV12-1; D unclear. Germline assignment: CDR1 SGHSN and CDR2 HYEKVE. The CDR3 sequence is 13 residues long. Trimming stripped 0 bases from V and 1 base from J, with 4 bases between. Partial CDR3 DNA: TGTGCCAGCTCTCTCTGGGGTCAAAACACCTTGTAC. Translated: CASSLWGQNTLY. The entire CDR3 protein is CASSLWGQNTLYF.

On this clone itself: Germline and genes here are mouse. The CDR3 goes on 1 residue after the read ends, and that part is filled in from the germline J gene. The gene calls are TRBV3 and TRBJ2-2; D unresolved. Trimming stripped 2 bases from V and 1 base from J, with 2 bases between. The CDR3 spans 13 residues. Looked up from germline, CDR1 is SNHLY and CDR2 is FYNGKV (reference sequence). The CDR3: CASSLQNTGQLYF. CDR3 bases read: TGTGCCAGCAGCTTACAAAACACCGGGCAGCTCTAC. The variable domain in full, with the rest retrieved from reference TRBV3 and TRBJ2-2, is GPKVLQIPSHQIIDMGQMVTLNCDPVSNHLYFYWYKQILGQQMEFLVNFYNGKVMEKSKLFKDQFSVERPDGSYFTLKIQPTALEDSAVYFCASSLQNTGQLYFGEGSKLTVL.

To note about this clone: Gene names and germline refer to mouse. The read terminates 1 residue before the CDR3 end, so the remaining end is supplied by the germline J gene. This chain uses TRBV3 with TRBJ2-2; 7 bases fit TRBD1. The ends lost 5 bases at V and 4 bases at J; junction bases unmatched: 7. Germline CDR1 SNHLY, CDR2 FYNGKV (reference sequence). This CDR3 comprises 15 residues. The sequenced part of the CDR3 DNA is TGTGCCAGCAGCCGACAGGGATCGGGCACCGGGCAGCTCTAC. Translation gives CASSRQGSGTGQLY. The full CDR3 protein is CASSRQGSGTGQLYF.

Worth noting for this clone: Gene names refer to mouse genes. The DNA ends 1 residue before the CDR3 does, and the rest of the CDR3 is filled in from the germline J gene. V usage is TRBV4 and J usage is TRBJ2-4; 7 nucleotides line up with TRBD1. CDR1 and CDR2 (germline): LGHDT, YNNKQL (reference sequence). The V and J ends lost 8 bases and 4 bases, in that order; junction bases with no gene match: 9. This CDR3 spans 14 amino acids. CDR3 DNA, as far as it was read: TGTGCCAGCTCTCTCGGGGGACAGAAAAACACCTTGTAC. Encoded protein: CASSLGGQKNTLY. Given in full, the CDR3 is CASSLGGQKNTLYF.

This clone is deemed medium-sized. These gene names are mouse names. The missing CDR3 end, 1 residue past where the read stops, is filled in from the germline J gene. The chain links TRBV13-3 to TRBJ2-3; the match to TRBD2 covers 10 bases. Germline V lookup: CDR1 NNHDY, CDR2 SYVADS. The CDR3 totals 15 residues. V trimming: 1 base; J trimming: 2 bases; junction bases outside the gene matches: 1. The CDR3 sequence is CASSDTGGVAETLYF. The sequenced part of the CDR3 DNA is TGTGCCAGCAGTGATACTGGGGGGGTTGCAGAAACGCTGTAT.

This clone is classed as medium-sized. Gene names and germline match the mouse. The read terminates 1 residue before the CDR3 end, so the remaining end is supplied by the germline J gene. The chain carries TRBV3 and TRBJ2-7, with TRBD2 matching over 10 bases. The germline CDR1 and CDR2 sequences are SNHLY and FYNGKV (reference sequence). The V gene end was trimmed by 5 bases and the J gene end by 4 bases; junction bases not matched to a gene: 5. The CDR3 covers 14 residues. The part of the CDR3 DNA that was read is TGTGCCAGCAGCCACCGGGACTGGGGTTATGAACAGTAC. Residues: CASSHRDWGYEQY. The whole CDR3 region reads CASSHRDWGYEQYF.

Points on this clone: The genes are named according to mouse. CDR3 bases read: TGTGCCAGCAGTTTGGGGCACACAGAAGTCTTC. Translating it yields CASSLGHTEVF. The complete CDR3 protein is CASSLGHTEVFF. The chain combines TRBV15 with TRBJ1-1; D possibly corresponds to TRBD1 (5 bases). The read halts 1 residue ahead of the CDR3 end, with the missing end drawn from the germline J gene. Germline CDR1 reads SGHND; CDR2 reads FRSKSL. Trimming stripped 3 bases from V and 3 bases from J, with 5 bases between. The CDR3 consists of 12 residues.

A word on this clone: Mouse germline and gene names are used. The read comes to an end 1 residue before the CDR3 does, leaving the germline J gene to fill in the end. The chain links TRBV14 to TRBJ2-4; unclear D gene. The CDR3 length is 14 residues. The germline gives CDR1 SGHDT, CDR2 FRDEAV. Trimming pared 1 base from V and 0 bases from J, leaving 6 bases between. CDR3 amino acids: CASSFATSQNTLYF. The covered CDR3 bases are TGTGCCAGCAGTTTCGCAACTAGTCAAAACACCTTGTAC. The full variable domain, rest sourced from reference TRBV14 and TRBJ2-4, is EAGVTQSPRYAVLQEGQAVSFWCDPISGHDTLYWYQQPRDQGPQLLVYFRDEAVIDNSQLPSDRFSAVRPKGTNSTLKIQSAKQGDTATYLCASSFATSQNTLYFGAGTRLSVL.

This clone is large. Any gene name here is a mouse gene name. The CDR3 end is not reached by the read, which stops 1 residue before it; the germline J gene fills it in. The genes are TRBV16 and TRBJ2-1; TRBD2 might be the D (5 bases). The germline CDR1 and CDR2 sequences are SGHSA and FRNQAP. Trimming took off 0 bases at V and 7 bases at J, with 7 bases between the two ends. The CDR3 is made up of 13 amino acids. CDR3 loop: CASSLEAGAEQFF. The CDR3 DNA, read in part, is TGTGCAAGCAGCTTAGAGGCTGGGGCTGAGCAGTTC.

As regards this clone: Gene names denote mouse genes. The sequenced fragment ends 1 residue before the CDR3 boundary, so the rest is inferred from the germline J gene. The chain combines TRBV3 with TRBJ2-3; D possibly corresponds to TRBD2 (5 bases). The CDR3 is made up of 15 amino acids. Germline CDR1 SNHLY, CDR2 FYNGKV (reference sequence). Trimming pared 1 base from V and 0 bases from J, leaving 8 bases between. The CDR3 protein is CASSLGLGSAETLYF. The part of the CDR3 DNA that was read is TGTGCCAGCAGCTTAGGGCTGGGAAGTGCAGAAACGCTGTAT.

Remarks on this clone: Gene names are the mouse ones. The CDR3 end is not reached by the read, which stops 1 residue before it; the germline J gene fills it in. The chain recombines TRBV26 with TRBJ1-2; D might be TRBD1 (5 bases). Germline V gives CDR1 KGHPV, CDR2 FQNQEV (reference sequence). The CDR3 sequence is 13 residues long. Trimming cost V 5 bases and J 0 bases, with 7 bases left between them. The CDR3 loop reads CASSSTANSDYTF. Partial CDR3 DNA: TGTGCCAGCAGTTCGACAGCAAACTCCGACTACACC.

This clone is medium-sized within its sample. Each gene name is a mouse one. CDR3 sequence reads: CASSRQGANSDYTF. The sequenced CDR3 bases are TGTGCCAGCAGTCGCCAGGGTGCAAACTCCGACTACACC. This rearrangement joins TRBV26 to TRBJ1-2; perhaps TRBD1 as D (5 bases). With the read ending 1 residue before the CDR3 end, the germline J gene is used to fill in that end. Looked up from germline, CDR1 is KGHPV and CDR2 is FQNQEV (reference sequence). V was clipped by 4 bases and J by 0 bases, with 9 bases between them. CDR3 length equals 14 residues.

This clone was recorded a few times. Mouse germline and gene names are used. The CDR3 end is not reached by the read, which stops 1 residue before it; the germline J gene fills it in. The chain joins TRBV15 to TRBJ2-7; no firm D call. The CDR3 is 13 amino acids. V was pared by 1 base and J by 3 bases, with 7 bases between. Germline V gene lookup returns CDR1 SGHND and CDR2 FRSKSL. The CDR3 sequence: CASSLGVIYEQYF. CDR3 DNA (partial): TGTGCCAGCAGTTTAGGGGTCATCTATGAACAGTAC.

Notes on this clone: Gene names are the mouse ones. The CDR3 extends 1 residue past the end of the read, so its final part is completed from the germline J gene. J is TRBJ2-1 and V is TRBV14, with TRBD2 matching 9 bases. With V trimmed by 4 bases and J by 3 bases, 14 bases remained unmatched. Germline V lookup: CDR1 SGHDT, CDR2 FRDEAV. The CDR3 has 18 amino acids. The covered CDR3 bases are TGTGCCAGCAGTCACAGTCCCGGGAACTGGGGGGTCTATGCTGAGCAGTTC. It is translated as CASSHSPGNWGVYAEQF. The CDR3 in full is CASSHSPGNWGVYAEQFF.

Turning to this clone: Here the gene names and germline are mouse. CDR3 sequence: CASSINRENTLYF. The CDR3 DNA, read in part, is TGTGCCAGCAGTATTAACCGGGAAAACACCTTGTAC. V and J are TRBV19 and TRBJ2-4; D is ambiguous. The read falls 1 residue short of the CDR3 end, and the missing part is taken from the germline J gene. The CDR3 runs to 13 residues. Germline V lookup: CDR1 FNHDT, CDR2 SITEND (reference sequence). Between the trimmed V and J ends, which lost 2 bases and 4 bases, there was a span of 8 bases.

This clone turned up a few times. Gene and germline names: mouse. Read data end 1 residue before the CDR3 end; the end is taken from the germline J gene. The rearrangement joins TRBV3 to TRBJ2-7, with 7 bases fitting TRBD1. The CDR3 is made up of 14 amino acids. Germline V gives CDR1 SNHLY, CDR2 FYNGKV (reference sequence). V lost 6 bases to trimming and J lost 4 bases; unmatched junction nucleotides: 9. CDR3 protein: CASSRQGKGYEQYF. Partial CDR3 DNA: TGTGCCAGCAGTCGACAGGGAAAGGGTTATGAACAGTAC.

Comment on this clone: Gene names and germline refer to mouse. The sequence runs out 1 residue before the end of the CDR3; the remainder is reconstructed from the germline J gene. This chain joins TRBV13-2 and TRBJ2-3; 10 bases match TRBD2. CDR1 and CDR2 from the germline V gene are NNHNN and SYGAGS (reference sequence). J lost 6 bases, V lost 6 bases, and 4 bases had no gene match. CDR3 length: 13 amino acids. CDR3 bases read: TGTGCCAGCGACTGGGGGGGTTATGAAACGCTGTAT. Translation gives CASDWGGYETLY. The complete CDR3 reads CASDWGGYETLYF.

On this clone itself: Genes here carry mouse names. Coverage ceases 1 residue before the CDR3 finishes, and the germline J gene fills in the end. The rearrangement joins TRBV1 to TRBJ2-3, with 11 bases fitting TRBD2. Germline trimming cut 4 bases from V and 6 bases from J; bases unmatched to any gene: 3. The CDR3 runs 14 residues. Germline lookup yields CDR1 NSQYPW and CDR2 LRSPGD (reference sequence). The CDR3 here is CTCSDWGGTETLYF. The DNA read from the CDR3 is TGCACCTGCAGTGACTGGGGGGGCACCGAAACGCTGTAT.

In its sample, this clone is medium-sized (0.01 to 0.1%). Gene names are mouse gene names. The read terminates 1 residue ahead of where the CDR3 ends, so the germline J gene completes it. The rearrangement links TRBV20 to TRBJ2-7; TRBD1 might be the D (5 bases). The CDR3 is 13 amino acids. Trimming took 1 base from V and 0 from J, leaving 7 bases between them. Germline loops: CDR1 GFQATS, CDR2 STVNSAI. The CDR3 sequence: CGARGQSSYEQYF. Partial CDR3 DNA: TGTGGTGCTAGGGGACAGAGCTCCTATGAACAGTAC.

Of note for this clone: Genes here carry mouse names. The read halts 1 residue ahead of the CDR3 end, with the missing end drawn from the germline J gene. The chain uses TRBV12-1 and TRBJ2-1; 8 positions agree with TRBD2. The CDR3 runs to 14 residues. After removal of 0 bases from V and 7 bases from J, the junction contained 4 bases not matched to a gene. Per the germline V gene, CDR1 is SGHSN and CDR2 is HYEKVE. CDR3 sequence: CASSLWGGRAEQFF. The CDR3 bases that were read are TGTGCCAGCTCTCTCTGGGGGGGAAGAGCTGAGCAGTTC.

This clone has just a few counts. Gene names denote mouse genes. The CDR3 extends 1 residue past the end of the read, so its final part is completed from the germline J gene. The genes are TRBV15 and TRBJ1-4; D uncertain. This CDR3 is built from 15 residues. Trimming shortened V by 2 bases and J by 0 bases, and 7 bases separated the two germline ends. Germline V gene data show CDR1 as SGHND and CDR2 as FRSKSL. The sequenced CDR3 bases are TGTGCCAGCAGTTTACGGGTTATTTCCAACGAAAGATTATTT. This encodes CASSLRVISNERLF. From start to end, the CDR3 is CASSLRVISNERLFF. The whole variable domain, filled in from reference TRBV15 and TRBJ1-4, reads DAGVTQTPRHEVAEKGQTIILKCEPVSGHNDLFWYRQTKIQGLELLSYFRSKSLMEDGGAFKDRFKAEMLNSSFSTLKIQPTEPKDSAVYLCASSLRVISNERLFFGHGTKLSVL.

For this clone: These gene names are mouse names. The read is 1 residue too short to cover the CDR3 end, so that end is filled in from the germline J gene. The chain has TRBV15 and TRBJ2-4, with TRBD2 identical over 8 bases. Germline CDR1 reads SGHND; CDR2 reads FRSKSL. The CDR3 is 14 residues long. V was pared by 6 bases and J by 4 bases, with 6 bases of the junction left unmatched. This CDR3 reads CASSRDWGKNTLYF. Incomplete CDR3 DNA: TGTGCCAGCAGCCGCGACTGGGGAAAAAACACCTTGTAC.

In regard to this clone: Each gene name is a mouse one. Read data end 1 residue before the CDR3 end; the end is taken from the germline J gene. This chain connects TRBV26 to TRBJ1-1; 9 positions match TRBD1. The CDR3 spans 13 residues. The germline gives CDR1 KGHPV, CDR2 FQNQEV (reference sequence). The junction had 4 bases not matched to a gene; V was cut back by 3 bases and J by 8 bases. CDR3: CASSLQGAGEVFF. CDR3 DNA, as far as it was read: TGTGCCAGCAGTCTACAGGGGGCGGGGGAAGTCTTC. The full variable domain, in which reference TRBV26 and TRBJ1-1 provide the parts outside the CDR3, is NSKVIQTPRYLVKGQGQKAKMRCIPEKGHPVVFWYQQNKNNEFKFLINFQNQEVLQQIDMTEKRFSAECPSNSPCSLEIQSSEAGDSALYLCASSLQGAGEVFFGKGTRLTVV.